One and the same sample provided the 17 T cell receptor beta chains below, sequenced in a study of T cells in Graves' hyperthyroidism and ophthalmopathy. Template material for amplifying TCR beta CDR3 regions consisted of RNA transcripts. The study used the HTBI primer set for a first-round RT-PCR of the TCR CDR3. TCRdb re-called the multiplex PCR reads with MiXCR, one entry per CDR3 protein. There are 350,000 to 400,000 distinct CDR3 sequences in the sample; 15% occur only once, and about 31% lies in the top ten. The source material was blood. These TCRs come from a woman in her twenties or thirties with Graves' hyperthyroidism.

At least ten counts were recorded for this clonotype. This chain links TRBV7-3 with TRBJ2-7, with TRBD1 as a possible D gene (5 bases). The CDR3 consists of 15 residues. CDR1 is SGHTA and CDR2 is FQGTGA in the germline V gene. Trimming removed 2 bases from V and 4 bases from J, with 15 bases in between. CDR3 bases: TGTGCCAGCAGCTTAGGACACGACGTTAGGTACGAGCAGTACTTC. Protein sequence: CASSLGHDVRYEQYF. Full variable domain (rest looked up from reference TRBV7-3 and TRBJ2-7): GAGVSQTPSNKVTEKGKYVELRCDPISGHTALYWYRQSLGQGPEFLIYFQGTGAADDSGLPNDRFFAVRPEGSVSTLKIQRTERGDSAVYLCASSLGHDVRYEQYFGPGTRLTVT.

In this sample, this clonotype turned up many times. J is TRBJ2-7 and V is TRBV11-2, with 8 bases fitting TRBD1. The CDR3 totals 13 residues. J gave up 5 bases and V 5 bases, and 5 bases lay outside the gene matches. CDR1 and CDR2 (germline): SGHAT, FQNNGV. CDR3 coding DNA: TGTGCCAGCAGCCAGGACAGGGAGGACGAGCAGTACTTC. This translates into CASSQDREDEQYF.

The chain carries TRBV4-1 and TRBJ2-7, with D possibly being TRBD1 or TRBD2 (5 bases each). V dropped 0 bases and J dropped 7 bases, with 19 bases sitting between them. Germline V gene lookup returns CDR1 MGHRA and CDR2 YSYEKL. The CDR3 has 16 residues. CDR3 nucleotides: TGCGCCAGCAGCCAAGAAGAATCGGCCCCCGAGGGGGAGCAGTACTTC. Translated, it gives CASSQEESAPEGEQYF.

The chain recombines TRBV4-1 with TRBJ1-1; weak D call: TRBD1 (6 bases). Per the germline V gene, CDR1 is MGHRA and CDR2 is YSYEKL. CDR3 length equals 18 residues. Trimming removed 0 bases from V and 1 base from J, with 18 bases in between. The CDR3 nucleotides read TGCGCCAGCAGCCAAGATTGGGGGCCGGAAGTCAGGAACACTGAAGCTTTCTTT. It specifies CASSQDWGPEVRNTEAFF.

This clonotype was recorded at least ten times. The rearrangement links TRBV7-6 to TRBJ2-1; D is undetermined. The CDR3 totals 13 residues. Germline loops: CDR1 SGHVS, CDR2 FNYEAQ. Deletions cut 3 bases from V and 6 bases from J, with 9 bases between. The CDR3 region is CASSFGSSNEQFF. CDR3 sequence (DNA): TGTGCCAGCAGCTTTGGCTCGTCCAATGAGCAGTTCTTC. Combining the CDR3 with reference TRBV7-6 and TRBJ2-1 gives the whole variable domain GAGVSQSPRYKVTKRGQDVALRCDPISGHVSLYWYRQALGQGPEFLTYFNYEAQQDKSGLPNDRFSAERPEGSISTLTIQRTEQRDSAMYRCASSFGSSNEQFFGPGTRLTVL.

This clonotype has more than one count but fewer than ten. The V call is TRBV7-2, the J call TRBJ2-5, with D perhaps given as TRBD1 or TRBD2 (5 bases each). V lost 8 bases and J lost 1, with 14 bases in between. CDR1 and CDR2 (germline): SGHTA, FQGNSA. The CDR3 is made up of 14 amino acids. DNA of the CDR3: TGTGCCAGCTCCGGTCGGGGCTCCCAAGAGACCCAGTACTTC. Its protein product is CASSGRGSQETQYF.

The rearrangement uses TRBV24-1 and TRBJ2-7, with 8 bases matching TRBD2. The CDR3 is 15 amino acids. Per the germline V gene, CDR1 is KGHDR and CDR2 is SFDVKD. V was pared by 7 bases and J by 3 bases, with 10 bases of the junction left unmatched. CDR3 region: CATSPQLADIYEQYF. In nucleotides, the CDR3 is TGTGCCACCAGCCCGCAACTAGCGGATATCTACGAGCAGTACTTC.

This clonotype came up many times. CDR3 protein: CASSRGQASSGNTIYF. The CDR3 nucleotides read TGTGCCAGCAGTAGGGGGCAGGCGAGCTCTGGAAACACCATATATTTT. The chain is built from TRBV2 and TRBJ1-3; 7 bases agree with TRBD1. The CDR3 is 16 residues long. Germline V CDR1 and CDR2: SNHLY, FYNNEI. The junction had 7 bases not matched to a gene; V was cut back by 5 bases and J by 0 bases.

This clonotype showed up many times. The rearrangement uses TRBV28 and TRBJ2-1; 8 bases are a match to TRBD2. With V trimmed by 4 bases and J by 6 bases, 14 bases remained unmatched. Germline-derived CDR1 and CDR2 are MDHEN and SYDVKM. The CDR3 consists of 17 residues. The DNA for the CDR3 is TGTGCCAGCAGTTCCCTCCGGGTAGCGGGACTACTCAATGAGCAGTTCTTC. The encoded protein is CASSSLRVAGLLNEQFF.

The CDR3, as DNA: TGTGCCAGCAGGGACTCTCAGAGCCCTTCCTACGAGCAGTACTTC. Amino acids: CASRDSQSPSYEQYF. The chain employs TRBV6-1 and TRBJ2-7; possible D gene TRBD2, 5 bases. There are 15 residues in the CDR3. The germline V gene encodes CDR1 MNHNS and CDR2 SASEGT. V was shortened by 6 bases and J by 1 base, with 16 bases between the two germline ends.

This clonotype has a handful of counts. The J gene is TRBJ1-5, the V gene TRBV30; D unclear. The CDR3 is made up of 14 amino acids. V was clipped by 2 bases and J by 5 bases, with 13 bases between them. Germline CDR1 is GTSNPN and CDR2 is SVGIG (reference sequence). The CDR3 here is CAWSLVQNYQPQHF. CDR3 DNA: TGTGCCTGGAGTTTGGTACAGAATTATCAGCCCCAGCATTTT.

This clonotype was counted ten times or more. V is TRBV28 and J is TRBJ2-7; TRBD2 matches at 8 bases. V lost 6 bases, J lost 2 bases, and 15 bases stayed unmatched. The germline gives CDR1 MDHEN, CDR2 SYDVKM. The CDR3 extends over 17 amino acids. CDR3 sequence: CASRALLVTGGPYEQYF. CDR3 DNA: TGTGCCAGCAGGGCTTTGTTGGTAACGGGAGGGCCCTACGAGCAGTACTTC.

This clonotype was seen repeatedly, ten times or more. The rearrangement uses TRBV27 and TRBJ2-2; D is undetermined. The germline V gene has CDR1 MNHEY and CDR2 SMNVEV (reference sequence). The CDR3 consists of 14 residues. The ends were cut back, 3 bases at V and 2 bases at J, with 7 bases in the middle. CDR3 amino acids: CASSFTGNTGELFF. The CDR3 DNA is TGTGCCAGCAGTTTCACCGGTAACACCGGGGAGCTGTTTTTT.

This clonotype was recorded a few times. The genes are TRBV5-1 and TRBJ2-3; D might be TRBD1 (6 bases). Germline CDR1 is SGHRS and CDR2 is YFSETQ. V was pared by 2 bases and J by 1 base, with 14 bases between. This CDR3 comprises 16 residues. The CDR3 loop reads CASSLDLRQGTDTQYF. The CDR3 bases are TGCGCCAGCAGCTTAGACCTCCGACAGGGCACAGATACGCAGTATTTT.

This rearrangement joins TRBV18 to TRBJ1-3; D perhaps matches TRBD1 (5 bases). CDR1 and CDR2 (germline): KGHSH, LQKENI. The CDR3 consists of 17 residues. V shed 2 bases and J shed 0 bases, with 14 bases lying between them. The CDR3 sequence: CASSPMAQAFSGNTIYF. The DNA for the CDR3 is TGTGCCAGCTCACCAATGGCACAGGCCTTCTCTGGAAACACCATATATTTT.

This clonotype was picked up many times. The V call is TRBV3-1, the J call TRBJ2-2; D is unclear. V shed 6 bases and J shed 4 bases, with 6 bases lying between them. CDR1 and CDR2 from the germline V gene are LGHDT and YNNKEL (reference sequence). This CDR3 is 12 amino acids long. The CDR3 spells CASSPRTGELFF. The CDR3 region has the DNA TGTGCCAGCAGTCCTCGCACCGGGGAGCTGTTTTTT.

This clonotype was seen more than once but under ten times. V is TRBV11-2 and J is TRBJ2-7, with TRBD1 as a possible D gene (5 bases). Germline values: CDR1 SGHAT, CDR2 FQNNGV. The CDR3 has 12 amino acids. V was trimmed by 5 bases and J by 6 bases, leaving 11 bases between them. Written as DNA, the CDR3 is TGTGCCAGCAGCCCCCGGACATTCGAGCAGTACTTC. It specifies CASSPRTFEQYF.